Here is one T cell receptor (beta chain) with its context. TCRdb's table, derived via immunoSEQ multiplex PCR, lists solely in-frame clones and lacks some. The table includes 400,000 or so clones, approximately 85% detected once. Germline V gene lookup returns CDR1 SGHRS and CDR2 YFSETQ. Trimming took off 0 bases at V and 2 bases at J, with 6 bases between the two ends. The CDR3 consists of 14 residues. The data originate from a study of blood T cell repertoires in COVID-19. The J gene is TRBJ1-5, the V gene TRBV5-1; D not resolved. The sequence was obtained from a woman in her thirties or forties with acute COVID-19. Sequencing used PBMCs or T cells enriched from blood (not recorded which). The CDR3 region has the DNA TGCGCCAGCAGCTTGGCCCCGGGCAATCAGCCCCAGCATTTT. This translates into CASSLAPGNQPQHF. Based on the CDR3 plus reference TRBV5-1 and TRBJ1-5, the full variable domain is KAGVTQTPRYLIKTRGQQVTLSCSPISGHRSVSWYQQTPGQGLQFLFEYFSETQRNKGNFPGRFSGRQFSNSRSEMNVSTLELGDSALYLCASSLAPGNQPQHFGDGTRLSIL.